The 13 T cell receptor beta chains listed next were all sequenced from one sample in a study of cytotoxic CD8 clonotypes in ibrutinib-treated CLL. Profiling relied on immunoSEQ multiplex PCR, and the TCRdb table lists in-frame clones only, not all of them. This table has approximately 190,000 clones, around 70% appearing once. This material consisted of PBMCs, taken after 12 months of ibrutinib treatment. These receptors all come from a human donor with chronic lymphocytic leukemia.

The chain uses TRBV6-6 and TRBJ1-5; D gene ambiguous. V was clipped by 0 bases and J by 6 bases, with 15 bases between them. The CDR3 totals 16 residues. The germline V gene encodes CDR1 MNHNY and CDR2 SVGAGI (reference sequence). The CDR3 region has the DNA TGTGCCAGCAGTTACTCGGTTTCCAGATCTCTTCAGCCCCAGCATTTT. Residues: CASSYSVSRSLQPQHF.

A note on this clone: A read error may produce the germline difference seen at one junction end. The chain is built from TRBV29-1 and TRBJ1-1; unclear D gene. The CDR3 covers 11 residues. Germline loops: CDR1 SQVTM, CDR2 ANQGSEA. The CDR3 nucleotides read TGTGCGACAAGCACGAACACTGAAGCTTTCTTT. This translates into CATSTNTEAFF.

This clone came up a few times. The chain carries TRBV6-6 and TRBJ1-1; a possible D gene is TRBD1 (5 bases). V shed 6 bases and J shed 2 bases, with 13 bases lying between them. CDR1 is MNHNY and CDR2 is SVGAGI in the germline V gene (reference sequence). The CDR3 loop spans 14 amino acids. DNA for the CDR3: TGTGCCAGCAGGCCTCTTACAGGTAACACTGAAGCTTTCTTT. Protein product: CASRPLTGNTEAFF.

The rearrangement links TRBV9 to TRBJ2-1, with TRBD2 matching over 7 bases. The CDR3 totals 15 residues. V trimming: 4 bases; J trimming: 6 bases; junction bases outside the gene matches: 10. CDR1 and CDR2 from the germline V gene are SGDLS and YYNGEE. The CDR3 DNA reads as TGTGCCAGCAGCATAAGGTTAGCGGGCATCAATGAGCAGTTCTTC. Its translation: CASSIRLAGINEQFF.

The V and J genes are TRBV6-5 and TRBJ1-1; D possibly corresponds to TRBD1 (5 bases). Germline lookup yields CDR1 MNHEY and CDR2 SVGAGI. V was pared by 0 bases and J by 5 bases, with 13 bases between. There are 15 residues in the CDR3. The CDR3 DNA reads as TGTGCCAGCAGTTACTCTGGGGCGCGAGGGACTGAAGCTTTCTTT. This sequence encodes CASSYSGARGTEAFF.

This chain uses TRBV6-5 with TRBJ1-2; the D is unclear. CDR3 length: 13 amino acids. The ends were cut back, 7 bases at V and 0 bases at J, with 9 bases in the middle. Per germline, CDR1 MNHEY and CDR2 SVGAGI. CDR3 sequence: CASKLSPNYGYTF. The CDR3 DNA is TGTGCCAGCAAGCTTAGCCCTAACTATGGCTACACCTTC.

V usage is TRBV5-4 and J usage is TRBJ1-1, with 10 bases matching TRBD1. The CDR3 has 16 residues. V lost 4 bases and J lost 5; bases outside the gene matches: 11. Germline values: CDR1 SGHNT, CDR2 YYREEE (reference sequence). Written as DNA, the CDR3 is TGTGCCAGCAGCCCCCAGACAGGGGGCTTGGGTACTGAAGCTTTCTTT. Translated, it gives CASSPQTGGLGTEAFF.

This chain uses TRBV1 with TRBJ2-1; the table's D gene call, TRBD1, was not cross checked with the DNA. TRBV1 is a pseudogene. The CDR3 runs to 16 residues. CDR3 coding DNA: TGCACCAGCAGCCCCCAGTGGGGCGTCTCCTACAATGAGCAGTTCTTC. Its translation: CTSSPQWGVSYNEQFF.

This chain connects TRBV5-4 to TRBJ2-7; D might be TRBD2 (6 bases). CDR3 length equals 14 residues. V was cut by 3 bases and J by 3 bases, with 13 bases left in between. Per germline, CDR1 SGHNT and CDR2 YYREEE (reference sequence). In DNA form, the CDR3 reads TGTGCCAGCAGCTCGGGACTCACCCACTACGAGCAGTACTTC. Amino acid sequence: CASSSGLTHYEQYF.

This clone has just one count. V and J are TRBV5-1 and TRBJ1-2; the match to TRBD1 covers 8 bases. V lost 4 bases and J lost 5; bases outside the gene matches: 13. From germline, CDR1 is SGHRS and CDR2 YFSETQ. The CDR3 is made up of 16 amino acids. The CDR3 sequence is CASSVGTGGLLYGYTF. CDR3 DNA sequence: TGCGCCAGCAGCGTGGGGACAGGAGGACTGCTTTATGGCTACACCTTC.

The rearrangement joins TRBV4-2 to TRBJ2-1; no reliable D call. CDR3 length: 12 amino acids. CDR1 and CDR2 from the germline V gene are LGHNA and YNFKEQ. Trimming took 5 bases from V and 10 from J, leaving 12 bases between them. CDR3 bases: TGTGCCAGCAGCACGGTATACAGAGAGCAGTTCTTC. Its translation is CASSTVYREQFF.

This chain joins TRBV7-2 and TRBJ2-1, with 9 bases identical to TRBD2. V shed 5 bases, J shed 4 bases, and the junction held 12 bases outside the gene matches. From germline, CDR1 is SGHTA and CDR2 FQGNSA. The CDR3 runs to 17 residues. The chain's CDR3 is CASSPHRAGGLYNEQFF. CDR3 DNA: TGTGCCAGCAGCCCTCATCGAGCGGGAGGCCTTTACAATGAGCAGTTCTTC.

The chain joins TRBV19 to TRBJ2-7; TRBD2 matches at 10 bases. V lost 4 bases and J lost 3; bases outside the gene matches: 6. From germline, CDR1 is LNHDA and CDR2 SQIVND (reference sequence). This CDR3 spans 15 amino acids. The CDR3 reads CASSNLAGAVYEQYF. Written as DNA, the CDR3 is TGTGCCAGTAGTAACCTAGCGGGAGCTGTCTACGAGCAGTACTTC.